This T cell receptor (beta chain) was documented in a study of high-grade serous ovarian cancer treatment subgroups. Whole-study context: Mean per sample: around 14,000 reads, thousands of unique TCR beta rearrangements.

Germline-derived CDR1 and CDR2 are MNHNS and SASEGT. The CDR3 runs 14 residues. Trimming took 2 bases from V and 6 from J, leaving 14 bases between them. General study results and limits: Clonal relatedness tracked neoantigen level, and by trend copy number and mutation load.

Produced via immunoSEQ multiplex PCR; TCRdb's table is partial and in-frame only. The table records about 12,000 clones, around 90% of them present only once. A note on this clone: Its target is not known.

Tumor tissue was taken before any definitive surgery or chemotherapy was given. Sequenced: tumor tissue. The origin of this receptor is a human donor with high-grade serous ovarian cancer. V and J are TRBV6-1 and TRBJ2-7; D gene uncertain. The CDR3 loop is CASSENQARREQYF. The CDR3 DNA follows: TGTGCCAGCAGTGAAAACCAGGCCAGGCGCGAGCAGTACTTC.